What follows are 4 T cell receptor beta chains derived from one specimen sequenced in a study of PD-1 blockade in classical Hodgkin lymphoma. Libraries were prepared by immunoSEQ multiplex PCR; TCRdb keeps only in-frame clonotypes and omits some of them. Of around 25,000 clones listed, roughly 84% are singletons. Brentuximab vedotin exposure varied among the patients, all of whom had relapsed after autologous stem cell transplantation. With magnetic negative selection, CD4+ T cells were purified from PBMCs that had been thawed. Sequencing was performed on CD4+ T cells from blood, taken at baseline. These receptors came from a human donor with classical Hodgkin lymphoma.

The CDR3 sequence is CASSTAGPEQFF. Here the CDR3 DNA reads TGTGCCAGCAGCACCGCCGGCCCAGAGCAGTTCTTC. The chain is built from TRBV7-9 and TRBJ2-1; D not certain. The ends were cut back, 5 bases at V and 10 bases at J, with 12 bases in the middle. CDR3 length: 12 amino acids. Germline values: CDR1 SEHNR, CDR2 FQNEAQ (reference sequence).

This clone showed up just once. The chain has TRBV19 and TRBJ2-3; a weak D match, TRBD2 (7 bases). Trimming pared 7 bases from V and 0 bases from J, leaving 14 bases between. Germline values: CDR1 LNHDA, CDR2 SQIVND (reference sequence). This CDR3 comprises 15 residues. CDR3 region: CASKGRGMSTDTQYF. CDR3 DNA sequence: TGTGCCAGTAAGGGGAGGGGGATGAGCACAGATACGCAGTATTTT.

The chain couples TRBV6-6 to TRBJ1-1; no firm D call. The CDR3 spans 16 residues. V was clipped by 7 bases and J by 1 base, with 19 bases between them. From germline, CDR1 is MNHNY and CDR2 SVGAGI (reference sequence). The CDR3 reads CASTFRGGIENTEAFF. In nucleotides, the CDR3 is TGTGCCAGCACCTTCCGGGGAGGGATTGAGAACACTGAAGCTTTCTTT.

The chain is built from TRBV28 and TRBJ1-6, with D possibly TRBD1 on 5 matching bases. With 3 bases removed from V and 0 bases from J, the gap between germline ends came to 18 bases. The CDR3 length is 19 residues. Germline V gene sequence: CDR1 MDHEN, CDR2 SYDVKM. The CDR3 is CASSLDWDGLSSYNSPLHF. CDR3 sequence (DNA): TGTGCCAGCAGTTTGGATTGGGACGGACTAAGCTCCTATAATTCACCCCTCCACTTT.